Sequencing of this T cell receptor beta chain was carried out in a study of identical twins (dated by TCRdb to 2015 to 2016). Regarding the research as a whole: To test whether fetal clonotypes persist, this study deep-sequenced TCR alpha and beta repertoires from monozygotic twins, from unrelated adults of various ages, and from cord blood. Replicate twin experiments were performed at different times using different library preparation protocols to rule out contamination. Overall results and qualifications from the work: In monozygotic twins, out-of-frame TCR alpha sharing was systematically underestimated by recombination models, although the models agreed with sharing between unrelated individuals. Out-of-frame TCR alpha sequences shared between twins showed an excess of low generation-probability sequences compared with coincidental sharing between unrelated individuals. Because the same donors could not be followed over many years, the conclusions depended on cross-sectional statistical analysis. Invariant T cells such as MAIT and iNKT could partly confound zero-insertion analyses, though diverse VJ usage argued against this for most clonotypes. Excess twin sharing in beta out-of-frame sequences was weaker because fewer shared sequences lowered the signal-to-noise ratio. Abundant cord blood beta clonotypes had fewer insertions, young adult naive repertoires showed a similar but weaker trend, and memory repertoires showed no such trend.

Every donor in the study was a healthy Caucasian. The twin cohort comprised three pairs of female monozygotic twins, all aged about 18 to 30 years. Peripheral blood mononuclear cells were the source from which RNA for the TCR libraries was isolated. As for this clonotype: Its antigen is still unknown. No per-base quality is available; no much larger clone lies one base away.

Inclusive of the bounding cysteine and phenylalanine, the CDR3 is 16 residues long. Only the CDR3 portion is preserved as DNA: 48 bases, with reading frame beginning at the first base. The germline V gene encodes CDR1 SGHVS and CDR2 FNYEAQ. V was cut back by 5 bases and J by 5 bases, leaving a gap of 18 bases between them. Receptors were amplified or captured by 5' RACE. Sequencer: Illumina HiSeq 2000. Template switching introduced a universal primer binding site; the final cDNA contained a unique molecular identifier, enabling accurate counting of TCR cDNA molecules. Specific primers in the conserved constant-segment region were used to synthesize first-strand cDNA for TCR alpha and beta chains. To control for contamination, every cDNA library carried two barcodes: a SMART-Mk sample barcode plus Illumina barcodes. TruSeq adapter sequences along with Illumina sample barcodes were introduced in two successive PCR steps. Sequencing of the TCR alpha and beta cDNA libraries was done on the Illumina HiSeq platform using custom primers. The authors processed their data as follows. MiGEC was used to process raw reads and extract unique molecular identifiers, and MiXCR was used to find CDR3 positions. Recombination models were inferred per individual with the repgenHMM and IGoR tools using an EM algorithm. The tcR package in R was used for shared clonotype analysis, with sharing normalized by the product of cloneset sizes. Out-of-frame nonproductive sequences were analyzed to study raw recombination free of thymic and clonal selection effects. Using fastp trimming at Q25 and MiXCR clonotype assembly, TCRdb reanalyzed the public sequencing data and kept in-frame beta chains. Identical CDR3 protein sequences are pooled into one entry, listed with their most common genes and DNA. TCRdb, not the original authors, processed these V and J calls. This sample lists about 790,000 distinct CDR3 sequences; 15% to 20% were detected once. The top ten clones comprise around 13% of the sample.

The same data also went into a second study, on T cells expressing NK-cell markers. As the second paper documents: In sorted CD3+CD56+NKG2C+, CD3+CD56+NKG2C- and CD3+CD56-NKG2C+ T-cell subsets from about 8 donors, TCR beta-chain repertoires were profiled. Of the eight sequenced donors, seven were found to be HCMV-seropositive and one was found to be HCMV-seronegative. To restrict sorting to alphabetaTCR-expressing T cells, an anti-gammadeltaTCR antibody was added in several experiments. For about 6 donors, the dominant CD3+CD56+NKG2C+ clonotypes were among the top 10 CD8+ clonotypes and accounted for about 1.0-8% of CD8+ T cells. Those dominant clonotypes were again the most abundant among CD3+CD56-NKG2C+ cells in a few donors, at about 28.3-65%. Whether the expanded NKG2C-expressing T cell clones were specific for HCMV antigens was left unclear. Randomly selected healthy volunteers, three men and five women, were used as the eight sequenced donors. To determine HCMV serostatus, a commercial ELISA kit was used to detect HCMV-specific IgG in serum. For a handful of donors, bulk peripheral blood T-cell repertoires were also sequenced from unsorted PBMC. MIGEC was used to demultiplex reads and group the reads by UMI, and MiTCR was used to assemble and quantify clonotypes. To exclude erroneous sequences, only TCR cDNA sequences supported by at least two reads were retained. The tcR package was used for downstream repertoire analysis, with clonotypes matched between fractions based on CDR3 nucleotide sequence plus V segment. VDJmatch was used to annotate antigen specificity against VDJdb, with one amino acid substitution allowed in CDR3.

This sequence originates from a woman younger than 30 in good health. The sequence is built from TRBV7-6 and TRBJ2-2; a weak D assignment points to TRBD2 (5 bases agree). The sequenced material came from PBMCs. The DNA sequence is TGTGCCAGCAGCCGGTATCGCGTTGAGGGAACCGGGGAGCTGTTTTTT. Its translation reads: CASSRYRVEGTGELFF.